A single sample gave rise to the 16 T cell receptor beta chains below, sequenced in a study of blood T cells in healthy people across ages. It was with a sample-barcoded 5' primer and a J-beta primer mix that a second PCR of about 6 to 11 cycles was run. Via MiXCR, TCRdb re-called the 5' RACE reads, giving one row per CDR3 protein. Of about 1.6 million distinct CDR3 sequences in the sample, around 36% were seen once. What was sequenced was blood. Receptors originate from a woman in her twenties or thirties in good health.

Comment on this clonotype: The junction does not match germline at one end; this may be a read error. The chain is built from TRBV30 and TRBJ1-2; 7 bases map to TRBD1. Germline CDR1 and CDR2: GTSNPN and SVGIG (reference sequence). The CDR3 extends over 15 amino acids. DNA of the CDR3: TGTGCCTGGACCGGGACAGAAAGATGGATCTATGACTACACCTTC. It yields the protein CAWTGTERWIYDYTF.

This clonotype was observed a handful of times. The V gene is TRBV20-1, the J gene TRBJ2-7; 9 bases are shared with TRBD2. The CDR3 runs to 15 residues. From germline, CDR1 is DFQATT and CDR2 SNEGSKA (reference sequence). The V segment lost 8 bases and the J segment 0 bases; nucleotides outside the gene matches: 11. As DNA, the CDR3 is TGCAGTACCATCCCCTTAGCGGGGGTCTCCTACGAGCAGTACTTC. It is translated as CSTIPLAGVSYEQYF.

This chain links TRBV5-6 with TRBJ2-2, with D possibly TRBD2 on 6 matching bases. The ends were cut back, 1 base at V and 11 bases at J, with 15 bases in the middle. CDR1 is SGHDT, CDR2 YYEEEE, per germline. The CDR3 totals 14 residues. The chain's CDR3 is CASSLSGPTAELFF. DNA for the CDR3: TGTGCCAGCAGCTTGAGCGGGCCTACCGCAGAGCTGTTTTTT.

The J gene is TRBJ1-6, the V gene TRBV4-2; 12 positions agree with TRBD1. CDR3 size: 16 residues. Germline V gene lookup returns CDR1 LGHNA and CDR2 YNFKEQ. Trimming removed 4 bases from V and 5 bases from J; junction bases left unmatched: 3. DNA of the CDR3: TGTGCCAGCAGCCCGGGACAGGGGGCTGATAATTCACCCCTCCACTTT. It encodes CASSPGQGADNSPLHF.

This clonotype came up a few times. The rearrangement joins TRBV29-1 to TRBJ2-5; no clear D. This CDR3 contains 12 residues. The germline V gene encodes CDR1 SQVTM and CDR2 ANQGSEA. V lost 6 bases and J 6 bases, leaving 14 bases between the germline ends. CDR3 sequence reads: CSVDLEVKTQYF. The CDR3 bases are TGCAGCGTCGACCTCGAGGTTAAGACCCAGTACTTC.

The table lists this clonotype with a count of one. The V gene is TRBV20-1, the J gene TRBJ2-1, with unresolved D. CDR3 length: 12 residues. Trimming pared 6 bases from V and 4 bases from J, leaving 10 bases between. CDR1 and CDR2 (germline): DFQATT, SNEGSKA (reference sequence). The CDR3 sequence: CSASPQYNEQFF. The CDR3 region has the DNA TGCAGTGCATCACCCCAATACAATGAGCAGTTCTTC.

This chain uses TRBV20-1 with TRBJ1-1, with 8 bases lining up with TRBD1. The CDR3 has 14 residues. Germline V gene lookup returns CDR1 DFQATT and CDR2 SNEGSKA (reference sequence). The V gene end was trimmed by 3 bases and the J gene end by 3 bases; junction bases not matched to a gene: 6. CDR3 coding DNA: TGCAGTGCTAGTCCCAGGGGGCTCTACACTGAAGCTTTCTTT. Protein product: CSASPRGLYTEAFF.

In this sample, this clonotype turned up a few times. The V gene is TRBV11-2, the J gene TRBJ2-3; 8 bases fit TRBD2. With 3 bases clipped from V and 4 bases from J, the junction kept 6 bases outside the gene matches. Germline-derived CDR1 and CDR2 are SGHAT and FQNNGV. This CDR3 comprises 15 residues. CDR3 coding DNA: TGTGCCAGCAGCTTGGGACTAGTTCTAGCAGATACGCAGTATTTT. This encodes CASSLGLVLADTQYF.

The chain joins TRBV6-5 to TRBJ2-1, with TRBD2 matching over 8 bases. V shed 6 bases, J shed 10 bases, and the junction held 8 bases outside the gene matches. The CDR3 runs to 13 residues. Per germline, CDR1 MNHEY and CDR2 SVGAGI. The CDR3: CASSAGSGIEQFF. DNA of the CDR3: TGTGCCAGCAGCGCCGGTAGCGGGATAGAGCAGTTCTTC.

This clonotype came up a few times. The rearrangement links TRBV7-9 to TRBJ2-5, with D possibly TRBD2 on 6 matching bases. V gave up 5 bases and J gave up 1 base, with 11 bases separating them. The CDR3 covers 14 residues. CDR1 is SEHNR, CDR2 FQNEAQ, per germline (reference sequence). The CDR3 region is CASSGWDSQETQYF. CDR3 coding DNA: TGTGCCAGCAGCGGATGGGACTCCCAAGAGACCCAGTACTTC.

On this clonotype: A read error may produce the germline difference seen at one junction end. The genes are TRBV20-1 and TRBJ2-4, with D uncertain. The end of the DNA aligns better with TRBJ2-7, so the J call may be wrong. The germline gives CDR1 DFQATT, CDR2 SNEGSKA (reference sequence). CDR3 size: 15 residues. The DNA of the CDR3 is TGCAGTGTTAGAGGTAGAGAAACCCGTCTGAGCGAGCAGTACTTC. Encoded protein: CSVRGRETRLSEQYF.

This clonotype occurred many times. The rearrangement links TRBV12-3 or TRBV12-4 to TRBJ2-7; possible D gene TRBD1, 5 bases. There are 14 residues in the CDR3. Trimming removed 5 bases at V and 0 bases at J, with 11 bases between. As DNA, the CDR3 is TGTGCCAGCAGTCCAGGCGACAGCTCCTACGAGCAGTACTTC. It specifies CASSPGDSSYEQYF.

The V and J genes are TRBV6-2 or TRBV6-3 and TRBJ2-1; 11 bases are a match to TRBD2. The CDR3 is 19 amino acids. V shed 7 bases, J shed 0 bases, and the junction held 14 bases outside the gene matches. CDR1 MNHEY and CDR2 SVGEGT come from the germline V gene. The CDR3 nucleotides read TGTGCCAGCACCCCCCTAGCGGGGGGTCGCCTGAGCTCCTACAATGAGCAGTTCTTC. Encoded protein: CASTPLAGGRLSSYNEQFF.

The gene calls are TRBV24-1 and TRBJ2-3, with 10 positions matching TRBD2. CDR1 KGHDR and CDR2 SFDVKD come from the germline V gene. The CDR3 is 15 residues long. The V and J ends lost 8 bases and 1 base, in that order; junction bases with no gene match: 5. The DNA for the CDR3 is TGTGCCACCATTTCCGGGACTAGCGGCACAGATACGCAGTATTTT. Its translation is CATISGTSGTDTQYF.

The sample holds a few counts of this clonotype. The V and J genes are TRBV15 and TRBJ2-1; TRBD1 might be the D (6 bases). Germline assignment: CDR1 LNHNV and CDR2 YYDKDF (reference sequence). The CDR3 spans 15 residues. V gave up 0 bases and J gave up 4 bases, with 10 bases separating them. CDR3 DNA sequence: TGTGCCACCAGCAGAGATCAGGGGCCTTACAATGAGCAGTTCTTC. Its translation is CATSRDQGPYNEQFF.

This clonotype was picked up a small number of times. J is TRBJ2-7 and V is TRBV18, with TRBD2 matching over 16 bases. This CDR3 is built from 19 residues. CDR1 KGHSH and CDR2 LQKENI come from the germline V gene. Germline trimming cut 6 bases from V and 8 bases from J; bases unmatched to any gene: 19. This CDR3 is CASSERRGTSGGAPGQQYF. The CDR3 nucleotides read TGTGCCAGCTCGGAGCGCCGTGGGACTAGCGGGGGGGCCCCGGGGCAGCAGTACTTC.